Listed here is a single T cell receptor (beta chain). The antigen is unknown. Trimming removed 4 bases from V and 2 bases from J, with 8 bases in between. The V gene's germline CDR1 is SGHDN and CDR2 FVKESK. The CDR3 consists of 13 residues. The repertoire was sequenced with immunoSEQ multiplex PCR; TCRdb's copy has only in-frame clones and lacks some. The sample has roughly 100,000 clones; around nine tenths are singletons. The data were obtained in a study of T cell responses to AZD1222 COVID-19 vaccine. Across the whole study: Analysis merged second doses at about 4 or about 12 weeks. Points from the study as a whole: Only after the peak T cell response were repertoires sampled.

V gene TRBV14 combines with J gene TRBJ1-1, with D possibly matching TRBD1 (6 bases). Sequences were derived from peripheral blood, sampled on day 0 of AZD1222 vaccination. This sequence was found in an adult in good health. CDR3 nucleotide sequence: TGTGCCAGCAGCCTACAGGGAAACACTGAAGCTTTCTTT. Translated, it gives CASSLQGNTEAFF.